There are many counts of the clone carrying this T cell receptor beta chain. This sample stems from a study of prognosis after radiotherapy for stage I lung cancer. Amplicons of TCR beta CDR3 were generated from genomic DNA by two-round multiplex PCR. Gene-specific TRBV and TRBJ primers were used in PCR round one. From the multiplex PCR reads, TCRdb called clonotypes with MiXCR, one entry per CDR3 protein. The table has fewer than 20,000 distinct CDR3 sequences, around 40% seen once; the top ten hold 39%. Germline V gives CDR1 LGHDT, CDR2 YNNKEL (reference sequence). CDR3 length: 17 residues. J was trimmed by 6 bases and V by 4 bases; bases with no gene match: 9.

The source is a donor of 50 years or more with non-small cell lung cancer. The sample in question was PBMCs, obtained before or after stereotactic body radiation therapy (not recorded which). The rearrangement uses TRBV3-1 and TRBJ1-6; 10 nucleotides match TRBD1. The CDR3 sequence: CASSPRGTGAVNSPLHF. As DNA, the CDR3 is TGTGCCAGCAGCCCGAGGGGGACAGGGGCGGTTAATTCACCCCTCCACTTT.